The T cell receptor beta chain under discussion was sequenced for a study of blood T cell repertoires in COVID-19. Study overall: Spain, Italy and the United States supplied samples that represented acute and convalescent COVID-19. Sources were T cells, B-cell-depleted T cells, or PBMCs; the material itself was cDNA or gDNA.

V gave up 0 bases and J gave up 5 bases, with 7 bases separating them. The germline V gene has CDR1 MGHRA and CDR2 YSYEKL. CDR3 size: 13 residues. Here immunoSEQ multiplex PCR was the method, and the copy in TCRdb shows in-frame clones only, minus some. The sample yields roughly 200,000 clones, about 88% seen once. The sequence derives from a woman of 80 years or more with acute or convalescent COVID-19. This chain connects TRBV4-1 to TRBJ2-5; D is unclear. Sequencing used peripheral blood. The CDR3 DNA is TGCGCCAGCAGCCAAGACATTCGGGAGACCCAGTACTTC. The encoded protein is CASSQDIRETQYF.